The clone carrying this T cell receptor (beta chain) was picked up many times. V was cut by 2 bases and J by 2 bases, with 7 bases left in between. This CDR3 is 14 amino acids long. CDR1 and CDR2 from the germline V gene are SGHTA and FQGTGA. TCRdb reanalyzed the PCR reads with MiXCR. The table shows 15,000 to 20,000 clones, with roughly 12% occurring only once. This entry belongs to a study of metastatic and nonmetastatic thyroid tumors. Prior to thyroid surgery, none of the patients had received any treatment. The V call is TRBV7-3, the J call TRBJ2-1; perhaps TRBD1 as D (6 bases). What was sequenced was blood. This TCR came from a female donor with papillary thyroid cancer or a benign thyroid nodule (not recorded which). Some clones in this sample may be carry-over from other donors' samples. CDR3 sequence (DNA): TGTGCCAGCAGCTTAGGGGGCCCCTACAATGAGCAGTTCTTC. Its protein product is CASSLGGPYNEQFF. The whole variable domain, remainder taken from reference TRBV7-3 and TRBJ2-1, is GAGVSQTPSNKVTEKGKYVELRCDPISGHTALYWYRQSLGQGPEFLIYFQGTGAADDSGLPNDRFFAVRPEGSVSTLKIQRTERGDSAVYLCASSLGGPYNEQFFGPGTRLTVL.